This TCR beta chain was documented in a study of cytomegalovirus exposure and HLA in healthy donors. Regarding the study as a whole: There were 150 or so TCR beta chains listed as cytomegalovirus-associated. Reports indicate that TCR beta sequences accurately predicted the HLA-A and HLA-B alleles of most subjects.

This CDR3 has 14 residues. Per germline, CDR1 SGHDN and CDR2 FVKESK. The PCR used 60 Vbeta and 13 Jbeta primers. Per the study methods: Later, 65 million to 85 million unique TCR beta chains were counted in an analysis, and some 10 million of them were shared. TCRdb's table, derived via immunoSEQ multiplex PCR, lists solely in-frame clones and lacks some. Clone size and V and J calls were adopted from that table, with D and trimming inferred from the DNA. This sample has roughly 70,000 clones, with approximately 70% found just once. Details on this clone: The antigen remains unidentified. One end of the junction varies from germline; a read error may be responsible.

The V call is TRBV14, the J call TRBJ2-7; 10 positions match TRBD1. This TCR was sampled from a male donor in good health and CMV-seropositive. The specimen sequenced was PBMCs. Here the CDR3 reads CASSHTRHRDRGVF. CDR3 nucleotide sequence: TGTGCCAGCAGCCATACTCGACACCGGGACAGGGGCGTGTTC.